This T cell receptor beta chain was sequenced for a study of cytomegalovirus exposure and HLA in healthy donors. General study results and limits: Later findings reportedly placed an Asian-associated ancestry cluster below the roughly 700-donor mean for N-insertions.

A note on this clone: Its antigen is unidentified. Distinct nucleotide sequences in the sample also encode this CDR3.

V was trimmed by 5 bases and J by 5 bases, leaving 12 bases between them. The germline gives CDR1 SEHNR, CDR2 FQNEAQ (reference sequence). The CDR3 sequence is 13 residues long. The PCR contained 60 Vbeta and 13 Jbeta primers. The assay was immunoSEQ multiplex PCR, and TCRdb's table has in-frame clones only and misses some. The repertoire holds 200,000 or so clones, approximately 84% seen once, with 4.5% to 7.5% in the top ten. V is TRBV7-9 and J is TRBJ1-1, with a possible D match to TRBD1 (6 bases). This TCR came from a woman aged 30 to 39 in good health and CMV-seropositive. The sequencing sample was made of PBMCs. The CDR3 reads CASSPDRRTEAFF. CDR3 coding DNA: TGTGCCAGCAGCCCGGACAGAAGGACTGAAGCTTTCTTT.